This T cell receptor beta chain was found in a study of blood T cell repertoires in COVID-19. Study in general: The samples span acute and convalescent COVID-19 from the United States, Italy and Spain.

This clone has at least ten counts. The repertoire was sequenced with immunoSEQ multiplex PCR; TCRdb's copy has only in-frame clones and lacks some. The sample lists 180,000 or so clones, 86% occurring once. V lost 4 bases and J lost 4, with 11 bases in between. This CDR3 contains 14 residues. From germline, CDR1 is MNHEY and CDR2 SVGEGT. The chain is built from TRBV6-2 or TRBV6-3 and TRBJ1-5; a possible D gene is TRBD1 (5 bases). Input material: PBMCs or T cells enriched from blood (not recorded which). The clonotype comes from a man aged 35 to 55 with acute COVID-19. CDR3 nucleotides: TGTGCCAGCAGTTCCGGACATGAGAATCAGCCCCAGCATTTT. Residues: CASSSGHENQPQHF.